This TCR beta chain was identified during a study of beta chain features in type 1 diabetes. Study results and limitations: Within each of all four CD4+ subsets, Type 1 diabetes patients had TCRB CDR3s that were moderately but significantly shorter. In type 1 diabetes patients, VDJ junctions had fewer insertions; deletions at these junctions were more frequent.

As for this clone: Its antigen is still unknown.

Expressed TCRB transcripts were sequenced because the entire RNA isolate underwent reverse transcription. Here immunoSEQ multiplex PCR was the method, and the copy in TCRdb shows in-frame clones only, minus some. The table has more than 550,000 clones, more than 12% seen once; the top ten hold roughly 0.04%. The germline V gene encodes CDR1 SGHRS and CDR2 YFSETQ. Trimming shortened V by 0 bases and J by 4 bases, and 7 bases separated the two germline ends. The CDR3 covers 13 residues. The V and J genes are TRBV5-1 and TRBJ1-2; no clear D. The clonotype was recovered from a man younger than 35 with type 1 diabetes. The sequenced sample was naive CD4+ T cells from blood. CDR3 amino acids: CASSLVGFYGYTF. CDR3 sequence (DNA): TGCGCCAGCAGCTTGGTGGGGTTCTATGGCTACACCTTC.